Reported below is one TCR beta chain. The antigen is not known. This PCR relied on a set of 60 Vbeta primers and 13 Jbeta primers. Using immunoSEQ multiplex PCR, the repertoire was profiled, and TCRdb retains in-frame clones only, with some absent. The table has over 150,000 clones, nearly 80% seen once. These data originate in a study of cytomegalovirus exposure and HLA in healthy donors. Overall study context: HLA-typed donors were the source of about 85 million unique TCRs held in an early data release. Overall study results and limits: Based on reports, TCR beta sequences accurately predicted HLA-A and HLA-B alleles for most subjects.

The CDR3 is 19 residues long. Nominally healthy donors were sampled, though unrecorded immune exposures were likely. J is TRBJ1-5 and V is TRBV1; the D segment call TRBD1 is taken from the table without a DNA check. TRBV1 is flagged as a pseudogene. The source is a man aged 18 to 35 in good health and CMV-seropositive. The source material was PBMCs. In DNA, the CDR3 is TGCACCAGCAGCCCCCTGACAGGGGCCGTACCATATAGCAATCAGCCCCAGCATTTT. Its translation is CTSSPLTGAVPYSNQPQHF.